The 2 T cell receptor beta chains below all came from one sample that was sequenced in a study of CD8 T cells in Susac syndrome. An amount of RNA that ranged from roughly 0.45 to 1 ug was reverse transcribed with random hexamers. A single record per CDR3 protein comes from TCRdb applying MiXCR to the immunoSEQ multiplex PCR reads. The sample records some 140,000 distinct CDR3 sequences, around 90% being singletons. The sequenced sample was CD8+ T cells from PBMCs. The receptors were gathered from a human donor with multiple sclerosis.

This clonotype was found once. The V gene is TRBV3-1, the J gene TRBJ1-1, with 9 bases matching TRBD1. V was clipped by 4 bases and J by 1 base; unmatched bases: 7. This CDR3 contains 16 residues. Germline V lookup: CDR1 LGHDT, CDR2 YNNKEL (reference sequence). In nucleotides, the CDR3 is TGTGCCAGCAGCCCATCTGACAGGGGGAGGAACACTGAAGCTTTCTTT. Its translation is CASSPSDRGRNTEAFF.

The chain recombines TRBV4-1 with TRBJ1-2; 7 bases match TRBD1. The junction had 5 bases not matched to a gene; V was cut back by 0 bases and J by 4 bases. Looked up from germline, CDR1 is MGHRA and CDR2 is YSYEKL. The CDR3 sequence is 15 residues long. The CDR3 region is CASSQEVTGPYGYTF. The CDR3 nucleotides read TGCGCCAGCAGCCAAGAAGTGACAGGGCCCTATGGCTACACCTTC.